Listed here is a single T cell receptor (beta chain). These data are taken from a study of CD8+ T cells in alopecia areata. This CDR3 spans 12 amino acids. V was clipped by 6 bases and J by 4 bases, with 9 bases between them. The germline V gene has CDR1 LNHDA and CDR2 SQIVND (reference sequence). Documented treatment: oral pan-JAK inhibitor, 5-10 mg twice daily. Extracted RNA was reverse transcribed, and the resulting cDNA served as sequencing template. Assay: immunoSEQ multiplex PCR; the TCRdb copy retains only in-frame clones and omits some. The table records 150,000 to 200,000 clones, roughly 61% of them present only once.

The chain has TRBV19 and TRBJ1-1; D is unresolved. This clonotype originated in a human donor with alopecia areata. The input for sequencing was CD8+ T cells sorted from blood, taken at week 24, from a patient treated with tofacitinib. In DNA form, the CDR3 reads TGTGCCAGTAGCCTCGTAGGCACTGAAGCTTTCTTT. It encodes CASSLVGTEAFF.